The 14 T cell receptor beta chains reported below all come from one sample, sequenced in a study of T cell repertoires in cytomegalovirus infection. TCRdb ran MiXCR on the reads and lists one entry per CDR3 protein. Of approximately 910,000 distinct CDR3 sequences listed, roughly a third were seen once; the top ten hold roughly an eighth. Their antigen targets remain unknown. The sample here was cultured CD8+ T cells from PBMCs, taken from culture after CMV antigen stimulation. The source is a human donor in good health (CMV status not recorded). Some clones in this sample may be carry-over from other donors' samples.

This clonotype has only a few counts. The rearrangement joins TRBV7-6 to TRBJ1-1; tentatively, D is TRBD1 (5 bases). Trimming pared 1 base from V and 3 bases from J, leaving 9 bases between. CDR1 is SGHVS, CDR2 FNYEAQ, per germline. CDR3 size: 14 residues. The CDR3 region is CASSLGDSYTEAFF. CDR3 coding DNA: TGTGCCAGCAGCTTAGGAGACAGCTACACTGAAGCTTTCTTT.

As regards this clonotype: A read error may be the cause here, since a much bigger clone is one base away. V and J are TRBV7-6 and TRBJ2-3, with TRBD1 matching over 11 bases. CDR1 is SGHVS, CDR2 FNYEAQ, per germline. This CDR3 spans 17 amino acids. CDR3 in amino acids: CARSLHGQGAGTDTQYF. For the CDR3, the DNA is TGTGCTAGGAGCTTACACGGACAGGGGGCAGGCACAGATACGCAGTATTTT. The whole variable domain, filled in from reference TRBV7-6 and TRBJ2-3, reads GAGVSQSPRYKVTKRGQDVALRCDPISGHVSLYWYRQALGQGPEFLTYFNYEAQQDKSGLPNDRFSAERPEGSISTLTIQRTEQRDSAMYRCARSLHGQGAGTDTQYFGPGTRLTVL.

DNA for the CDR3: TGTGCCAGCTCACCTCAGACGAAAGAGACCCAGTACTTC. It yields the protein CASSPQTKETQYF. This chain uses TRBV18 with TRBJ2-5; no firm D call. Germline loops: CDR1 KGHSH, CDR2 LQKENI. The V and J ends lost 3 bases and 3 bases respectively, with 8 bases between them. The CDR3 is 13 amino acids.

The J gene is TRBJ2-1, the V gene TRBV29-1; D gene ambiguous. This CDR3 region has 16 residues. The V and J ends lost 0 bases and 0 bases respectively, with 12 bases between them. Per the germline V gene, CDR1 is SQVTM and CDR2 is ANQGSEA. CDR3 loop: CSVEDGPWGSYNEQFF. In DNA, the CDR3 is TGCAGCGTTGAAGATGGCCCTTGGGGCTCCTACAATGAGCAGTTCTTC.

The rearrangement uses TRBV20-1 and TRBJ2-3; the match to TRBD2 covers 9 bases. J lost 0 bases, V lost 3 bases, and 7 bases had no gene match. CDR3 length equals 16 residues. The V gene's germline CDR1 is DFQATT and CDR2 SNEGSKA (reference sequence). CDR3 nucleotides: TGCAGTGCTAGGCCTAGCGGGGATGCTAGCACAGATACGCAGTATTTT. The encoded protein is CSARPSGDASTDTQYF.

The chain combines TRBV4-1 with TRBJ2-3, with 9 bases identical to TRBD2. Losses at the gene ends were 1 base for V and 1 base for J; bases not matched to a gene: 6. The CDR3 has 17 amino acids. CDR1 MGHRA and CDR2 YSYEKL come from the germline V gene. The CDR3 spells CASSQGPLAGRTDTQYF. CDR3 bases: TGCGCCAGCAGCCAAGGGCCCCTAGCGGGGCGCACAGATACGCAGTATTTT.

This clonotype was counted at least ten times. The rearrangement joins TRBV6-6 to TRBJ1-1; D might be TRBD1 (5 bases). Trimming cost V 8 bases and J 3 bases, with 10 bases left between them. This CDR3 region has 12 residues. Germline assignment: CDR1 MNHNY and CDR2 SVGAGI (reference sequence). The CDR3 DNA follows: TGTGCCAGCGTAACGGGGGACACTGAAGCTTTCTTT. It specifies CASVTGDTEAFF.

CDR3 in DNA: TGTGCCAGCAGGCCCGGGACTAGCGGCTCCTACGAGCAGTACGTC. Translation: CASRPGTSGSYEQYV. V usage is TRBV2 and J usage is TRBJ2-7; 11 nucleotides line up with TRBD2. CDR1 is SNHLY, CDR2 FYNNEI, per germline. The CDR3 loop spans 15 amino acids. V gave up 6 bases and J gave up 0 bases; unmatched junction bases: 4.

The chain carries TRBV4-2 and TRBJ1-2; no definite D call. The CDR3 has 14 amino acids. CDR1 LGHNA and CDR2 YNFKEQ come from the germline V gene. V lost 7 bases to trimming and J lost 2 bases, with 14 bases between them. The CDR3 protein is CASNVRRENYGYTF. The CDR3, as DNA: TGTGCCAGCAACGTCAGAAGGGAGAACTATGGCTACACCTTC.

This clonotype was seen a few times. The gene calls are TRBV7-2 and TRBJ2-7; either TRBD1 or TRBD2 may fit D (6 bases each). The germline CDR1 and CDR2 sequences are SGHTA and FQGNSA. The CDR3 length is 17 residues. Trimming stripped 5 bases from V and 2 bases from J, with 22 bases between. CDR3 loop: CASSQDWGDTLTYEQYF. The CDR3 DNA reads TGTGCCAGCAGCCAAGACTGGGGGGACACACTAACCTACGAGCAGTACTTC.

This clonotype was observed a few times. The chain is built from TRBV7-9 and TRBJ2-2; D might be TRBD1 (5 bases). The germline V and J ends were trimmed by 2 bases and 6 bases, with 10 bases remaining between them. Per the germline V gene, CDR1 is SEHNR and CDR2 is FQNEAQ (reference sequence). The CDR3 has 14 residues. CDR3 in DNA: TGTGCCAGCAGCTTAAGTAGGGGATCCGGGGAGCTGTTTTTT. It specifies CASSLSRGSGELFF.

Only a few counts were recorded for this clonotype. V and J are TRBV12-3 or TRBV12-4 and TRBJ1-5; perhaps TRBD1 as D (5 bases). Trimming removed 3 bases from V and 6 bases from J, with 12 bases in between. CDR3 size: 14 residues. The CDR3 DNA reads as TGTGCCAGCAGTTTTGAGGGGTTGAGTCAGCCCCAGCATTTT. It is translated as CASSFEGLSQPQHF.

This clonotype was counted a few times. V gene TRBV7-9 combines with J gene TRBJ2-1; D is tentatively TRBD1 or TRBD2 (5 bases each). The CDR3 has 17 residues. The germline gives CDR1 SEHNR, CDR2 FQNEAQ (reference sequence). The V gene lost 1 base and the J gene lost 6 bases, with 19 bases spanning the gap. As DNA, the CDR3 is TGTGCCAGCAGCTTAGGGGGGTGGGGACGACCGCTCAATGAGCAGTTCTTC. It codes for CASSLGGWGRPLNEQFF.

The gene calls are TRBV6-6 and TRBJ1-2; 8 bases map to TRBD1. The CDR3 is 13 residues long. Germline assignment: CDR1 MNHNY and CDR2 SVGAGI (reference sequence). The V segment lost 5 bases and the J segment 8 bases; nucleotides outside the gene matches: 7. The CDR3 loop is CASSTDRGQGYTF. CDR3 DNA sequence: TGTGCCAGCAGTACCGACAGGGGCCAAGGCTACACCTTC.